These 10 T cell receptor beta chains came from one sample sequenced in a study of circulating CD8 cells and anti-PD-1 response in melanoma. From live CD3+CD8+TCRalphabeta+ cells, four PD-1 and/or TIGIT subsets were sorted. Using approximately 15 ng of total RNA, TCR libraries were made with the QIAseq Immune Repertoire TCR panel. Each CDR3 protein gets one entry after TCRdb re-called the reads with MiXCR. The repertoire holds some 480 distinct CDR3 sequences, about 12% seen once, with around 52% in the top ten. The sequences come from CD8+ T cells from PBMCs, collected at baseline or after one month of anti-PD-1 therapy (not recorded which). The receptors were gathered from a human donor with melanoma.

By frequency in the sample, this clonotype is large. The V and J genes are TRBV21-1 and TRBJ2-3; TRBD2 is the table's D call and was not checked against the DNA. TRBV21-1 is recorded as a pseudogene. This CDR3 region has 19 residues. Written as DNA, the CDR3 is TGTGCCAGCAGCAAATTCCTTGGGATTAAACTCTACAAGTCCGATACGCAGTATTTT. Its protein product is CASSKFLGIKLYKSDTQYF.

In its sample, this clonotype ranks as medium-sized. This chain joins TRBV28 and TRBJ2-5; tentatively, D is TRBD1 (5 bases). The CDR3 is made up of 14 amino acids. V dropped 2 bases and J dropped 2 bases, with 9 bases sitting between them. From germline, CDR1 is MDHEN and CDR2 SYDVKM. For the CDR3, the DNA is TGTGCCAGCAGTTTACCGGACATGCAAGAGACCCAGTACTTC. This translates into CASSLPDMQETQYF.

Concerning this clonotype itself: A junction boundary mismatches the germline segment, possibly from a read error. This chain links TRBV28 with TRBJ2-7, with a tentative D call TRBD2 (6 bases). The CDR3 has 14 residues. Per germline, CDR1 MDHEN and CDR2 SYDVKM. DNA of the CDR3: TGTGCCAGCAGTTCCAGACTAGTTCCCTACGAGCAGTGCTTC. It translates to CASSSRLVPYEQCF.

This clonotype ranks as medium-sized. The chain couples TRBV19 to TRBJ2-1; D ambiguous. Trimming shortened V by 3 bases and J by 0 bases, and 3 bases separated the two germline ends. The CDR3 is 13 amino acids. Germline CDR1 reads LNHDA; CDR2 reads SQIVND (reference sequence). The DNA of the CDR3 is TGTGCCAGTAGTATTGCCTCCTACAATGAGCAGTTCTTC. Translation: CASSIASYNEQFF.

J is TRBJ1-1 and V is TRBV7-3; D not resolved. Germline V gene sequence: CDR1 SGHTA, CDR2 FQGTGA. V dropped 0 bases and J dropped 5 bases, with 13 bases sitting between them. CDR3 size: 15 residues. CDR3 sequence: CASSLTPSGWTEAFF. DNA of the CDR3: TGTGCCAGCAGCTTAACCCCTAGCGGGTGGACTGAAGCTTTCTTT.

By frequency in the sample, this clonotype is medium-sized (0.01 to 0.1%). The rearrangement uses TRBV29-1 and TRBJ2-3, with D uncertain. V lost 7 bases and J lost 6, with 8 bases in between. CDR1 SQVTM and CDR2 ANQGSEA come from the germline V gene. The CDR3 totals 10 residues. CDR3 loop: CSAHTDTQYF. CDR3 in DNA: TGCAGCGCCCACACCGATACGCAGTATTTT.

This clonotype is judged hyperexpanded. V is TRBV6-6 and J is TRBJ2-7, with TRBD1 matching 9 bases. This CDR3 is 14 amino acids long. V lost 5 bases, J lost 4 bases, and 6 bases stayed unmatched. Germline-derived CDR1 and CDR2 are MNHNY and SVGAGI (reference sequence). CDR3 in amino acids: CASSADRGWYEQYF. CDR3 coding DNA: TGTGCCAGCAGTGCGGACAGGGGATGGTACGAGCAGTACTTC.

Within the sample, this clonotype is large. This chain uses TRBV19 with TRBJ1-1; D not resolved. Germline V gene data show CDR1 as LNHDA and CDR2 as SQIVND (reference sequence). This CDR3 comprises 11 residues. With 8 bases removed from V and 4 bases from J, the gap between germline ends came to 8 bases. The CDR3 DNA reads as TGTGCCAGTGGTTCGGGCACTGAAGCTTTCTTT. It specifies CASGSGTEAFF. Filled out from reference TRBV19 and TRBJ1-1, the complete variable domain reads DGGITQSPKYLFRKEGQNVTLSCEQNLNHDAMYWYRQDPGQGLRLIYYSQIVNDFQKGDIAEGYSVSREKKESFPLTVTSAQKNPTAFYLCASGSGTEAFFGQGTRLTVV.

This clonotype is termed large. The rearrangement uses TRBV25-1 and TRBJ2-1; tentative D call: TRBD2 (5 bases). Germline-derived CDR1 and CDR2 are MGHDK and SYGVNS. This CDR3 spans 11 amino acids. V lost 7 bases and J lost 6, with 7 bases in between. DNA for the CDR3: TGTGCCAGCAACGGAGGCAATGAGCAGTTCTTC. Amino acids: CASNGGNEQFF.

This clonotype is judged medium-sized (0.01 to 0.1%). This chain uses TRBV12-3 or TRBV12-4 with TRBJ2-1; D not certain. V was shortened by 2 bases and J by 4 bases, with 6 bases between the two germline ends. The CDR3 spans 13 residues. CDR3 sequence reads: CASSLNGYNEQFF. CDR3 DNA sequence: TGTGCCAGCAGTTTAAACGGATACAATGAGCAGTTCTTC.